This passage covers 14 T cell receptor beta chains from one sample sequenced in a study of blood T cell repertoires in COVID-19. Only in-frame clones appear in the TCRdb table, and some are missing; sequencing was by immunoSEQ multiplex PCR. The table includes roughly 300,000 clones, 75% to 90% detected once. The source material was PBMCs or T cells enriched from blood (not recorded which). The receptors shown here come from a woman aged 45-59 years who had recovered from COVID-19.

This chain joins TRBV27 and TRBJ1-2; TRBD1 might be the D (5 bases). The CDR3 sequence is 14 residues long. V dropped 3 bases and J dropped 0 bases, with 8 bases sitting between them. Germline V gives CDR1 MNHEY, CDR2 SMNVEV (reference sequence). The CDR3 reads CASSLRQTNYGYTF. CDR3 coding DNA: TGTGCCAGCAGTTTGCGACAGACTAACTATGGCTACACCTTC.

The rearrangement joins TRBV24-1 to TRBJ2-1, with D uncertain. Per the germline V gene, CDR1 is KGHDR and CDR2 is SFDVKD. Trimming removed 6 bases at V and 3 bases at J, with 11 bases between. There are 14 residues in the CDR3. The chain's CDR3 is CATSPRQGYNEQFF. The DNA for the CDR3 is TGTGCCACCAGTCCAAGACAAGGCTACAATGAGCAGTTCTTC.

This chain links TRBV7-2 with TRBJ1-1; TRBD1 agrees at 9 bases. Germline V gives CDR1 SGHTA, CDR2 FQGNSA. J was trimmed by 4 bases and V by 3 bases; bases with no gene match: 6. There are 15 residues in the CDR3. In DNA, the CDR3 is TGTGCCAGCAGCTTCTTGACAGGGGGAGTCACTGAAGCTTTCTTT. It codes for CASSFLTGGVTEAFF. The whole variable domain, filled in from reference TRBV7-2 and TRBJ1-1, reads GAGVSQSPSNKVTEKGKDVELRCDPISGHTALYWYRQSLGQGLEFLIYFQGNSAPDKSGLPSDRFSAERTGGSVSTLTIQRTQQEDSAVYLCASSFLTGGVTEAFFGQGTRLTVV.

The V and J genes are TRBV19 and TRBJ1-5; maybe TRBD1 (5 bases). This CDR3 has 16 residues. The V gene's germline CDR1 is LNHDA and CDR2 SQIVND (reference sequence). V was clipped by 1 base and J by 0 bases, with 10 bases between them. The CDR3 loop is CASSIGQPYSNQPQHF. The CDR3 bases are TGTGCCAGTAGTATAGGACAGCCATATAGCAATCAGCCCCAGCATTTT.

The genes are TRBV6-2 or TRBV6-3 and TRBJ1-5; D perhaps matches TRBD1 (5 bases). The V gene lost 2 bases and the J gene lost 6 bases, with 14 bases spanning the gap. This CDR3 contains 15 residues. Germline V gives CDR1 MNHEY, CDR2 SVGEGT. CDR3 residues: CASSYGQGFRQPQHF. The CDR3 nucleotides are TGTGCCAGCAGTTACGGTCAGGGTTTTCGTCAGCCCCAGCATTTT.

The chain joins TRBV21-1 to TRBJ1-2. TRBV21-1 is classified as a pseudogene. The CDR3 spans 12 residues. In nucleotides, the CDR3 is TGTGCCAGCAGCAAAGGGGGACTTGGCTACACCTTC. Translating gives CASSKGGLGYTF.

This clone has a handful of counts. Written as DNA, the CDR3 is TGTGCCAGCAGCCTCAAACAGGGTCAGCCCCAGCATTTT. Amino acids: CASSLKQGQPQHF. This chain uses TRBV13 with TRBJ1-5; perhaps TRBD1 as D (6 bases). This CDR3 is built from 13 residues. Germline loops: CDR1 PRHDT, CDR2 FYEKMQ (reference sequence). Trimming removed 5 bases from V and 6 bases from J, with 11 bases in between.

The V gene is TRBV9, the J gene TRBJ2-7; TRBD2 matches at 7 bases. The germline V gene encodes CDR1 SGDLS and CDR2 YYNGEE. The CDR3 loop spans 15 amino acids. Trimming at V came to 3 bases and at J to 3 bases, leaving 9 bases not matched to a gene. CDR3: CASSAWGGPDYEQYF. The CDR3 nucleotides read TGTGCCAGCAGCGCTTGGGGGGGACCCGACTACGAGCAGTACTTC.

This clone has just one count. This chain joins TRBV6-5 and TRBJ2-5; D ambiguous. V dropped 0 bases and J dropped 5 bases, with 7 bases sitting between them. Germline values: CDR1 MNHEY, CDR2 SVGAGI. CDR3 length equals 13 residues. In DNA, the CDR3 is TGTGCCAGCAGTTACTCTGGTCGGGAGACCCAGTACTTC. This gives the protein CASSYSGRETQYF.

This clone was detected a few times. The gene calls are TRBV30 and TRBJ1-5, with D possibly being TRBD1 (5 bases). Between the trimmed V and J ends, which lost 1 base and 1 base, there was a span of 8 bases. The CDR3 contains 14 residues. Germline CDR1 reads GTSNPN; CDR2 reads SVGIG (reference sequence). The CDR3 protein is CAWSDGQSNQPQHF. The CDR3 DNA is TGTGCCTGGAGTGACGGACAAAGCAATCAGCCCCAGCATTTT.

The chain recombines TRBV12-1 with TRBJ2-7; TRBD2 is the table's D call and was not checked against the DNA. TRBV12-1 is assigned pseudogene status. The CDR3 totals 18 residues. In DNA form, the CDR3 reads TGTGCCAGCAGCTACGGGGGGGAGGGCCCTGAACTCTCCTACGAGCAGTACTTC. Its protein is CASSYGGEGPELSYEQYF.

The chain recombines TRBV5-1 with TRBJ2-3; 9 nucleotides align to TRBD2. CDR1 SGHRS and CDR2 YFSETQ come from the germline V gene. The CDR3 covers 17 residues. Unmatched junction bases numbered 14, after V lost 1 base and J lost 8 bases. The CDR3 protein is CASSLSGSSGTRATQYF. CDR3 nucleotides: TGCGCCAGCAGCTTGAGTGGCTCTAGCGGGACCAGAGCTACGCAGTATTTT. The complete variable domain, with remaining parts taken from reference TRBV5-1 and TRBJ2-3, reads KAGVTQTPRYLIKTRGQQVTLSCSPISGHRSVSWYQQTPGQGLQFLFEYFSETQRNKGNFPGRFSGRQFSNSRSEMNVSTLELGDSALYLCASSLSGSSGTRATQYFGPGTRLTVL.

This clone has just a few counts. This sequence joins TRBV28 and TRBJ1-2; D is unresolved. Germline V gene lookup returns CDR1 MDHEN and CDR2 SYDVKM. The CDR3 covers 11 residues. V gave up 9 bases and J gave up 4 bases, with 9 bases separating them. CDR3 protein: CASQTGYGYTF. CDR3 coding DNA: TGTGCCAGTCAAACGGGCTATGGCTACACCTTC.

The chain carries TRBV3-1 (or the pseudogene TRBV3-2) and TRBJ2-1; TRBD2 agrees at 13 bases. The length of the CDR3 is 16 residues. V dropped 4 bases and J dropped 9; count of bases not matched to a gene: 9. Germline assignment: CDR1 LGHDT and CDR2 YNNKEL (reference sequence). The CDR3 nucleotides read TGTGCCAGCAGCCGAGCACTAGCGGGGGGGCGTGGTGAGCAGTTCTTC. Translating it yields CASSRALAGGRGEQFF.